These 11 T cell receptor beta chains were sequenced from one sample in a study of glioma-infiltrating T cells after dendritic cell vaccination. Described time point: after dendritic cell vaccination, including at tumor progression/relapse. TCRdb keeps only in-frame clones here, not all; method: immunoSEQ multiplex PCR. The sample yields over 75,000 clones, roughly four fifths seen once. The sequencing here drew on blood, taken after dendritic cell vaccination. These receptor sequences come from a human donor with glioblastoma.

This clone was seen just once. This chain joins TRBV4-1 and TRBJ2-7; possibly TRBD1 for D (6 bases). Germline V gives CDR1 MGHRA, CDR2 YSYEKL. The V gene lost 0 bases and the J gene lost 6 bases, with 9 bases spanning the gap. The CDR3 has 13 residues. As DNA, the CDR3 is TGCGCCAGCAGCCAAGATAGGGGGACCGAGCAGTACTTC. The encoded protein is CASSQDRGTEQYF.

The CDR3, as DNA: TGTGCCAGCAGGGGATCACAGGGGGCGGTCTATGGCTACACCTTC. It is translated as CASRGSQGAVYGYTF. The rearrangement uses TRBV2 and TRBJ1-2; 9 bases agree with TRBD1. The CDR3 totals 15 residues. Germline assignment: CDR1 SNHLY and CDR2 FYNNEI. The V and J ends lost 6 bases and 4 bases, in that order; junction bases with no gene match: 9.

The CDR3 sequence: CASSTQGVGETQYF. The CDR3, as DNA: TGTGCCAGTAGTACCCAGGGCGTAGGAGAGACCCAGTACTTC. The gene calls are TRBV19 and TRBJ2-5; a possible D gene is TRBD1 (5 bases). The germline V gene encodes CDR1 LNHDA and CDR2 SQIVND (reference sequence). Trimming took 4 bases from V and 4 from J, leaving 13 bases between them. The CDR3 has 14 residues.

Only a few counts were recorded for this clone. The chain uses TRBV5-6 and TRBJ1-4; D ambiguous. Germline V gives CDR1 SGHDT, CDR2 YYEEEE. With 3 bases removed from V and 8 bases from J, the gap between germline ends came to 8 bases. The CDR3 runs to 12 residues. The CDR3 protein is CASSSGGEKLFF. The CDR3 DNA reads TGTGCCAGCAGCTCAGGCGGGGAAAAACTGTTTTTT.

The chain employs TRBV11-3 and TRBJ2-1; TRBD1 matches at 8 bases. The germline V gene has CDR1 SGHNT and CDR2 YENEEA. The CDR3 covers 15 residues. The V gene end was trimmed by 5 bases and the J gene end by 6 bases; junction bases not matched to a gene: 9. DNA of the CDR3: TGTGCCAGCAGCCGGGGACAGGTCGTTTTCAATGAGCAGTTCTTC. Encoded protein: CASSRGQVVFNEQFF.

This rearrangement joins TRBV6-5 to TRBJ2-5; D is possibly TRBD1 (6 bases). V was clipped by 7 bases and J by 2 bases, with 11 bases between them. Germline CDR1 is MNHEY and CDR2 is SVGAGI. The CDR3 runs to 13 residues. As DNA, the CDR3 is TGTGCCAGCAAATCAGGGGCTCAAGAGACCCAGTACTTC. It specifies CASKSGAQETQYF.

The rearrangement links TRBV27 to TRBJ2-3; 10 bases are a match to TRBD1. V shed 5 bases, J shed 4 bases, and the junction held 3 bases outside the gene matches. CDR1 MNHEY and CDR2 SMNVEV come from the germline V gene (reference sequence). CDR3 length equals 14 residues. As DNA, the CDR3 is TGTGCCAGCAGTAGAGGGACAGGGGCAGATACGCAGTATTTT. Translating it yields CASSRGTGADTQYF.

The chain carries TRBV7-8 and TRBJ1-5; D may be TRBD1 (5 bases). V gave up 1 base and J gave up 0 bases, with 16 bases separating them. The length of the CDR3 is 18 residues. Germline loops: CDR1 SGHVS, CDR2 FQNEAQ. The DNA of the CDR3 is TGTGCCAGCAGCTTAGGAATCGCGACAGAATATAGCAATCAGCCCCAGCATTTT. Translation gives CASSLGIATEYSNQPQHF.

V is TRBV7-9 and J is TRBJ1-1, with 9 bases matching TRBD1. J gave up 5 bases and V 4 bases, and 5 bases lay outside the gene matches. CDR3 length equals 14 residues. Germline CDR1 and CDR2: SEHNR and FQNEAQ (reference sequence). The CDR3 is CASSWGDRETEAFF. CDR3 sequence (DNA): TGTGCCAGCAGCTGGGGGGACAGGGAGACTGAAGCTTTCTTT.

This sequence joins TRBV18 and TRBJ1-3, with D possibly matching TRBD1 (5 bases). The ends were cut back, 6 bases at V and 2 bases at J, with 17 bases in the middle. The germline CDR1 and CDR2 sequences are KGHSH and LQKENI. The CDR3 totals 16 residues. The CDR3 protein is CASSPPYRLTGNTIYF. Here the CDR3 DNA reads TGTGCCAGCTCTCCCCCCTACAGGCTAACTGGAAACACCATATATTTT.

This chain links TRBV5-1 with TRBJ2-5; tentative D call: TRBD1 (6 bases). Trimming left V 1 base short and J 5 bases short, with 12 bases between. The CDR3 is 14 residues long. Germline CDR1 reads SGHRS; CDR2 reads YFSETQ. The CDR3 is CASSLLEGDETQYF. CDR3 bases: TGCGCCAGCAGCTTGCTTGAGGGGGACGAGACCCAGTACTTC.